This section outlines one TCR beta chain sequence together with its context. Germline V CDR1 and CDR2: SGDLS, YYNGEE. Germline trimming cut 4 bases from V and 7 bases from J; bases unmatched to any gene: 8. This CDR3 has 14 residues. Participants, about 18 to 89 years old, spanned 25 or so US areas. Clinical history reported by participants formed the basis on which cohorts were assigned. Recovered Cohort 3 donors showed two negative PCRs, clearance, or symptom resolution. This sample was included in a study of blood T cell repertoires in COVID-19. Data came from immunoSEQ multiplex PCR; TCRdb stores just in-frame clones and leaves some out. Of 150,000 to 250,000 clones detected, 87% appear once; the ten largest clones hold 2% to 2.5%.

The sequence came from a woman aged 25 to 39 who had recovered from COVID-19. The chain uses TRBV9 and TRBJ1-2; 9 bases align to TRBD1. Input material: PBMCs or T cells enriched from blood (not recorded which). Written as DNA, the CDR3 is TGTGCCAGCAGCATTGGACAGGGGTGGGGTGGCTACACCTTC. It codes for CASSIGQGWGGYTF.